This TCR beta chain was sequenced in a study of response to subunit inactivated influenza vaccine. Trimming took off 5 bases at V and 0 bases at J, with 18 bases between the two ends. The CDR3 runs 16 residues. The germline V gene encodes CDR1 SGHRS and CDR2 YFSETQ. This clonotype has more than one count but fewer than ten. TCRdb reprocessed the RT-PCR reads via MiXCR and lists one record per CDR3 protein. The sample holds roughly 190,000 distinct CDR3 sequences, about 12% seen once. These sequences were also reported in another study, on T cells expressing NK-cell markers. That publication notes: A 5'RACE template switching approach incorporating UMIs was used to make TCR beta cDNA. Sorted CD3+CD56-NKG2C+, CD3+CD56+NKG2C- and CD3+CD56+NKG2C+ T cells were the source of the TCR beta repertoires. Among the eight sequenced donors, seven tested HCMV-seropositive and one tested seronegative. Restriction of sorting to alpha-beta TCR T cells was accomplished in several experiments using an anti-gamma-delta TCR antibody. Clarity on HCMV specificity was lacking for the expanded NKG2C+ T cell clones.

The sample here was CD8+ T cells sorted from PBMCs, taken less than 13 days after vaccination. The TCR comes from a man aged 50-59 years who received an inactivated influenza vaccine. This sequence joins TRBV5-1 and TRBJ2-7, with D possibly matching TRBD1 (6 bases). Here the CDR3 reads CASRPRDRSYSYEQYF. CDR3 in DNA: TGCGCCAGCAGACCTCGTGACAGGTCCTACTCCTACGAGCAGTACTTC.